This TCR beta chain was profiled in a study of cytomegalovirus exposure and HLA in healthy donors. Of note for this clone: No antigen is known for it.

Notes on the study in general: As a later analysis showed, a missense DCLRE1C variant was linked to trimming of TCR beta V- and J-genes. In a later analysis, at a false discovery rate of 0.05, about 17,000 TCR beta sequences matched HLA alleles. Specificity of a few CMV-associated chains for CMV antigens was verified in vitro. Reports described diagnosis of cytomegalovirus status by the classifier as highly specific and sensitive.

This CDR3 is 13 amino acids long. Germline CDR1 is MNHEY and CDR2 is SVGAGI. V lost 8 bases, J lost 3 bases, and 5 bases stayed unmatched. The study ran its PCR with 60 Vbeta and 13 Jbeta primers. The method was immunoSEQ multiplex PCR; TCRdb's version includes in-frame clones alone and lacks a portion of them. This table holds some 200,000 clones, around 79% found once. The specimen sequenced was PBMCs. The J gene is TRBJ1-1, the V gene TRBV6-5; 8 bases line up with TRBD1. The TCR sequence derives from a male donor in good health and CMV-seropositive. CDR3 nucleotides: TGTGCCAGCTTGCGGGACAGGCACACTGAAGCTTTCTTT. It encodes CASLRDRHTEAFF.